This TCR beta chain was identified during a study of T cell responses to AZD1222 COVID-19 vaccine (dated by TCRdb to the early 2020s). With regard to the full study: AZD1222 recipients whose second dose came at about 4 weeks and those whose second dose came at about 12 weeks were combined into one group, since spike-specific TCR depth and breadth did not differ between the two schedules. Trial participants were enrolled by age into 18-55, 56-69 and 70-plus year subgroups, with roughly 160, 29 and 62 TCR-sequenced participants respectively. TCR sequencing was performed for roughly 240 trial participants, of whom about 210 were given two doses of AZD1222 and around 25 were given two doses of MenACWY control vaccine. General study outcomes and caveats: In the small 56-69-year group, the increase in depth fell short of significance, most likely because of low power. Reportedly, almost half of the unique spike-specific TCRs recognized epitopes lying outside the regions that are mutated in the B.1.351 and B.1.1.7 variants. Because no day 14 peak-response samples were available, repertoires were characterized only after the peak T cell response. Conclusions about previously exposed vaccinees were limited because only six or seven AZD1222 recipients were SARS-CoV-2 seropositive at baseline. CD4 TCRs associated with the vaccine covered the entire spike protein, and the dominant responses were in regions 160-218 and 743-854. Most participants were white British and females outnumbered males, and the authors suggested that clonal diversity may have been underestimated. After two AZD1222 doses, both the breadth and the depth of spike-specific TCRs were significantly higher than at day 0 and than in MenACWY recipients.

The CDR3 regions of human TCRbeta chains were analyzed by immunosequencing. Per the authors' processing: Repertoire TCRs were matched against a reference library of SARS-CoV-2-specific TCRs generated with the MIRA antigen-specificity platform. Breadth was defined as the fraction of unique TCRs that were SARS-CoV-2-associated, and depth was defined as the fraction of total T cells that were SARS-CoV-2-associated. Using the MIRA data, every spike-specific TCR was mapped to the spike region that the TCR reacted to and assigned to either a CD4 or a CD8 class. Log10-transformed breadth and depth values were compared by one-way ANOVA with Sidak's multiple comparisons tests. Drawn from immuneACCESS, this table holds only the in-frame rearrangements with V and J called that TCRdb kept. Clones are partly lost; checked studies trace under half to an unresolved V gene and leave the rest unexplained. The DNA gave D and trimming, while V, J and clone size come from that table. This sample has around 100,000 clones in its table, and around nine tenths of those were observed once. The ten biggest clones cover roughly 15% of the sample.

Notes on this clone: Its antigen target is currently unknown. No quality values exist for individual bases; no much larger clone is one base distant.

In light of the paper, this sample's time point label describes: baseline before first vaccination. Vaccinee samples were obtained from the UK trials COV001 and COV002, which included a single-blind randomized controlled phase 2/3 trial of AZD1222 (ChAdOx1 nCoV-19) in healthy adults. Trial participant PBMC samples were collected at day 0 and day 28 after the second dose for TCRbeta chain sequencing. V was cut back by 3 bases and J by 4 bases, leaving a gap of 14 bases between them. Per the germline V gene, WSHSY is the CDR1 and SAAADI is the CDR2. The CDR3 starts with the cysteine, ends with the phenylalanine, and has 15 residues. CDR3 DNA only is kept here, 45 bases in frame from base 1.

This chain is built from TRBV10-2 and TRBJ2-3; the D gene lacks a confident call. The starting material was peripheral blood, obtained on day 0 of AZD1222 vaccination. The receptor comes from an adult in good health. This receptor has the CDR3 CASSDKGVHADTQYF. The DNA is TGCGCCAGCAGTGACAAAGGAGTTCATGCAGATACGCAGTATTTT.